Here is one T cell receptor beta chain with its context. This specimen belongs to a study of tissue T cells after allogeneic stem cell transplantation. Study at large: Steroid-refractory graft-versus-host disease after allogeneic hematopoietic cell transplant qualified adults for prospective research-autopsy enrollment. Where cell numbers permitted, CD3+ T cells were sorted from preserved blood and marrow.

Survey-depth TCRbeta CDR3 sequencing reported V/J genes and productive frequencies. Data came from immunoSEQ multiplex PCR; TCRdb stores just in-frame clones and leaves some out. The top ten hold more than 3% of the sample, which has tens of thousands of clones, 65% to 90% seen once. Germline loops: CDR1 SGHNT, CDR2 YYREEE (reference sequence). The CDR3 is made up of 13 amino acids. V was clipped by 2 bases and J by 10 bases, with 13 bases between them. The chain joins TRBV5-4 to TRBJ2-1; D gene uncertain. Sequences were derived from blood, sampled before transplantation. This sequence originates from a woman between 18 and 50 years old who later had graft-versus-host disease after an allogeneic stem cell transplant. The CDR3 sequence: CASSFKANLEQFF. The CDR3 DNA follows: TGTGCCAGCAGCTTTAAGGCAAACTTGGAGCAGTTCTTC.